One T cell receptor (beta chain) is described in this entry. The antigen is not known. The sample belongs to a study of T cell responses to AZD1222 COVID-19 vaccine. Study-level findings and limits: Among the donors, most were white British and more were female, and clonal diversity was possibly underestimated. Spike regions recognized by vaccine-associated CD4 TCRs spanned the protein, led by 160-218 and 743-854.

Germline-derived CDR1 and CDR2 are MGHRA and YSYEKL. V was clipped by 3 bases and J by 7 bases; unmatched bases: 9. The CDR3 runs 15 residues. TCRdb's table, derived via immunoSEQ multiplex PCR, lists solely in-frame clones and lacks some. Of roughly 60,000 clones listed, approximately 80% are singletons. V gene TRBV4-1 combines with J gene TRBJ1-5, with TRBD1 matching 7 bases. The TCR was taken from an adult in good health. The starting material was peripheral blood, obtained on day 0 of AZD1222 vaccination. CDR3 in DNA: TGCGCCAGCAGCCATGTAACCGGGACAGAACAGCCCCAGCATTTT. This translates into CASSHVTGTEQPQHF.